This is a list of T cell receptor beta chains from one sample in a study of CD8 T cells in Susac syndrome. TCRdb re-called the immunoSEQ multiplex PCR reads through MiXCR, storing one row per CDR3 protein. The sample carries around 80,000 distinct CDR3 sequences, more than 85% recorded once. The sample consisted of CD8+ T cells from PBMCs. The receptors were sampled from a human donor with multiple sclerosis. CDR3s include the opening cysteine and the closing phenylalanine or tryptophan. D genes are given only for firm matches. Some rows have no size entry. The others give once, few or many, or a class for an expanded clone.

TRBD2 TRBJ2-1 TRBV2 NA CASSASASGRPDNEQFF TGTGCCAGCAGTGCATCGGCTAGCGGGAGGCCCGACAATGAGCAGTTCTTC
TRBD2 TRBJ2-7 TRBV13 few CASSVHSGRAYEQYF TGTGCCAGCAGCGTGCATAGCGGGAGGGCCTACGAGCAGTACTTC
NA TRBJ2-2 TRBV12-3/TRBV12-4 NA CASTRAGVANTGELFF TGTGCCAGCACCAGAGCAGGGGTCGCGAACACCGGGGAGCTGTTTTTT
TRBD1 TRBJ1-3 TRBV4-1 NA CASSPSGQGGRNTIYF TGCGCCAGCAGCCCTTCTGGACAGGGGGGTAGAAACACCATATATTTT
TRBD1 TRBJ2-3 TRBV11-2 NA CASSSGQAGDTQYF TGTGCCAGCAGCTCGGGACAGGCCGGCGATACGCAGTATTTT
NA TRBJ2-1 TRBV2 NA CASSVEGYNEQFF TGTGCCAGCAGTGTAGAAGGGTACAATGAGCAGTTCTTC
NA TRBJ2-7 TRBV28 NA CASSFTLAEQYF TGTGCCAGCAGTTTTACCTTGGCCGAGCAGTACTTC
NA TRBJ2-1 TRBV27 NA CASSLSRDEQFF TGTGCCAGCAGTTTATCTCGGGATGAGCAGTTCTTC
TRBD1 TRBJ2-4 TRBV28 once CASSIGQENIQYF TGTGCCAGCAGTATTGGACAGGAAAACATTCAGTACTTC
NA TRBJ1-5 TRBV10-2 NA CASSEELLGGQPQHF TGCGCCAGCAGTGAGGAGTTGCTTGGGGGGCAGCCCCAGCATTTT
TRBD1 TRBJ2-7 TRBV7-6 NA CASSPLIGDSYEQYF TGTGCCAGCAGCCCCCTAATAGGGGACAGCTACGAGCAGTACTTC
NA TRBJ1-6 TRBV6-5 NA CASSYSEGNSPLHF TGTGCCAGCAGTTACTCGGAGGGAAATTCACCCCTCCACTTT
NA TRBJ2-3 TRBV12-3/TRBV12-4 NA CASSLGFYTQYF TGTGCCAGCAGCTTAGGGTTCTATACGCAGTATTTT
NA TRBJ1-5 TRBV4-1 NA CASSWVSGKNQPQHF TGCGCCAGCAGCTGGGTCTCCGGGAAAAATCAGCCCCAGCATTTT
NA TRBJ1-4 TRBV15 NA CATSRSRGRVNEKLFF TGTGCCACCAGCAGATCTCGGGGGCGCGTGAATGAAAAACTGTTTTTT
NA TRBJ1-2 TRBV3-1 NA CASSQVDSYYGYTF TGTGCCAGCAGCCAAGTGGACAGCTACTATGGCTACACCTTC
TRBD2 TRBJ2-5 TRBV2 NA CASSVSGGEVTQYF TGTGCCAGCAGTGTTAGCGGGGGTGAGGTGACCCAGTACTTC
NA TRBJ2-1 TRBV11-2 NA CASSLSRPNEQFF TGTGCCAGCAGCTTGAGCAGACCCAATGAGCAGTTCTTC
NA TRBJ1-6 TRBV4-1 NA CASSQRHTYNSPLHF TGCGCCAGCAGCCAAAGGCACACCTATAATTCACCCCTCCACTTT
NA TRBJ2-5 TRBV28 NA CAGGPGEGGAQETQYF TGTGCCGGGGGCCCTGGAGAGGGAGGGGCCCAAGAGACCCAGTACTTC
TRBD1 TRBJ2-7 TRBV2 NA CASSVRGLSYEQYF TGTGCCAGCAGTGTAAGGGGGCTTTCCTACGAGCAGTACTTC
NA TRBJ1-1 TRBV16 NA CASSHIQWGLNTEAFF TGTGCCAGCAGCCATATACAGTGGGGCCTGAACACTGAAGCTTTCTTT
NA TRBJ2-2 TRBV20-1 NA CSARDDTRGNTGELFF TGCAGTGCTAGAGATGATACAAGGGGCAACACCGGGGAGCTGTTTTTT
TRBD2 TRBJ2-5 TRBV3-1 NA CASSQAAGEVQETQYF TGTGCCAGCAGCCAAGCAGCGGGAGAGGTCCAAGAGACCCAGTACTTC
TRBD1 TRBJ2-3 TRBV4-1 NA CASSPTGNPDTQYF TGCGCCAGCAGCCCGACAGGGAACCCAGATACGCAGTATTTT
TRBD1 TRBJ1-2 TRBV3-1 NA CASSQDIQGAYGYTF TGTGCCAGCAGCCAAGACATTCAGGGGGCCTATGGCTACACCTTC
NA TRBJ2-3 TRBV28 NA CASTALGGVTDTQYF TGTGCCAGCACTGCTCTGGGGGGCGTCACAGATACGCAGTATTTT
TRBD2 TRBJ2-1 TRBV27 NA CASSSHFGGTNNEQFF TGTGCCAGCAGTTCCCACTTCGGGGGGACCAACAATGAGCAGTTCTTC
NA TRBJ2-3 TRBV11-2 NA CASSLGRSSDTQYF TGTGCCAGCAGCTTAGGACGGTCTTCTGATACGCAGTATTTT
TRBD2 TRBJ2-6 TRBV4-2 NA CASSPGGGASSGANVLTF TGTGCCAGCAGCCCGGGAGGCGGGGCCTCCTCTGGGGCCAACGTCCTGACTTTC
TRBD2 TRBJ2-7 TRBV27 NA CASSRGGGVSYEQYF TGTGCCAGCAGCCGTGGGGGGGGAGTCTCCTACGAGCAGTACTTC
TRBD1 TRBJ1-4 TRBV15 NA CATSAIQGANEKLFF TGTGCCACCAGCGCGATACAGGGGGCGAATGAAAAACTGTTTTTT
TRBD2 TRBJ2-2 TRBV4-1 NA CASSQDRLAGITGELFF TGCGCCAGCAGCCAAGATCGCCTAGCGGGAATAACCGGGGAGCTGTTTTTT
NA TRBJ2-1 TRBV14 NA CASSRHNEQFF TGTGCCAGCAGCCGACACAATGAGCAGTTCTTC
TRBD1 TRBJ2-7 TRBV7-8 NA CASSGRQGHYEQYF TGTGCCAGCAGCGGCAGACAGGGACACTACGAGCAGTACTTC
NA TRBJ2-3 TRBV9 NA CASSDPSRGTQYF TGTGCCAGCAGCGATCCTAGTCGAGGTACGCAGTATTTT
TRBD1 TRBJ2-2 TRBV7-9 NA CASSFASGGNTGELFF TGTGCCAGCAGCTTTGCGTCAGGGGGCAACACCGGGGAGCTGTTTTTT
NA TRBJ1-1 TRBV7-6 NA CASSPTPGTMNTEAFF TGTGCCAGCAGCCCCACACCCGGGACAATGAACACTGAAGCTTTCTTT
NA TRBJ1-1 TRBV20-1 NA CSARDERKGVNTEAFF TGCAGTGCTAGAGATGAAAGGAAAGGGGTGAACACTGAAGCTTTCTTT
TRBD2 TRBJ2-3 TRBV27 NA CASSFTSGSFVDTQYF TGTGCCAGCAGTTTCACTAGCGGGAGTTTTGTAGATACGCAGTATTTT
TRBD1 TRBJ2-7 TRBV7-2 NA CASSPSLPGQGNEQYF TGTGCCAGCAGCCCATCCCTCCCGGGACAGGGGAACGAGCAGTACTTC
NA TRBJ1-1 TRBV29-1 NA CSGRVSGPFMNTEAFF TGCAGCGGCCGTGTGTCCGGCCCTTTTATGAACACTGAAGCTTTCTTT
NA TRBJ2-1 TRBV6-5 few CASSYQGGYFNEQFF TGTGCCAGCAGTTACCAGGGCGGTTACTTCAATGAGCAGTTCTTC
NA TRBJ1-2 TRBV15 NA CATSRDRGAATGYTF TGTGCCACCAGCAGAGATAGGGGGGCGGCGACTGGCTACACCTTC
NA TRBJ2-2 TRBV7-9 NA CASSDGPTGELFF TGTGCCAGCAGCGACGGTCCTACCGGGGAGCTGTTTTTT
NA TRBJ1-3 TRBV28 NA CASSPWGGTGNTIYF TGTGCCAGCAGCCCATGGGGGGGCACTGGAAACACCATATATTTT
NA TRBJ1-1 TRBV19 NA CASSIDPTWNTEAFF TGTGCCAGTAGTATCGACCCGACCTGGAACACTGAAGCTTTCTTT
TRBD1 TRBJ1-2 TRBV4-3 NA CASSFRDRGLDGYTF TGCGCCAGCAGCTTCCGGGACAGGGGGCTTGATGGCTACACCTTC
NA TRBJ2-7 TRBV27 few CASSLGGSYEQYF TGTGCCAGCAGTTTGGGCGGTTCCTACGAGCAGTACTTC
NA TRBJ1-2 TRBV2 NA CASSDLTANYGYTF TGTGCCAGCAGTGACCTGACAGCTAACTATGGCTACACCTTC
NA TRBJ1-5 TRBV1 NA CTSSPLDRKSNQPQHF TGCACCAGCAGCCCCCTAGACAGGAAGAGCAATCAGCCCCAGCATTTT
TRBD1 TRBJ1-5 TRBV11-2 NA CASSATGFSNQPQHF TGTGCCAGCAGCGCGACAGGGTTCAGCAATCAGCCCCAGCATTTT
TRBD2 TRBJ2-1 TRBV7-9 NA CASSPRVSGGNEQFF TGTGCCAGCAGCCCTCGGGTTAGCGGGGGTAATGAGCAGTTCTTC
NA TRBJ2-2 TRBV2 NA CASSELSSDGGELFF TGTGCCAGCAGTGAATTGTCTAGCGATGGCGGGGAGCTGTTTTTT
NA TRBJ2-7 TRBV3-1 NA CASSQIEDSDHEQYF TGTGCCAGCAGCCAAATTGAGGACAGCGACCACGAGCAGTACTTC
TRBD1 TRBJ1-5 TRBV20-1 NA CSAREGTVNGNQPQHF TGCAGTGCTAGAGAGGGGACAGTGAATGGCAATCAGCCCCAGCATTTT
NA TRBJ2-1 TRBV20-1 NA CSANSGSYNEQFF TGCAGTGCTAACTCCGGGAGCTACAATGAGCAGTTCTTC
TRBD1 TRBJ2-3 TRBV24-1 NA CATSDLQGADTQYF TGTGCCACCAGTGATTTGCAGGGGGCAGATACGCAGTATTTT
TRBD1 TRBJ1-2 TRBV19 NA CASGPGTGGDYGYTF TGTGCCAGTGGACCGGGGACAGGGGGCGACTATGGCTACACCTTC